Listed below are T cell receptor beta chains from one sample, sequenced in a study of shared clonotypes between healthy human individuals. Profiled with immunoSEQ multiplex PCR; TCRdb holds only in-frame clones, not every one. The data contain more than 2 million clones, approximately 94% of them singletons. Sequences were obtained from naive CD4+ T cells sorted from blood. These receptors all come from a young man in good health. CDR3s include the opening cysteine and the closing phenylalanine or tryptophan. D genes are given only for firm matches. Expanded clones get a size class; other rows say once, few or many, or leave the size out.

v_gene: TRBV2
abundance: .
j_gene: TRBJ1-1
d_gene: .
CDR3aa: CASSGEVGPAAEAFF
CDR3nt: TGTGCCAGCAGTGGAGAGGTCGGACCCGCGGCTGAAGCTTTCTTT

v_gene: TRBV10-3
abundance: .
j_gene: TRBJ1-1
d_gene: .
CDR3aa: CAISERGPNTEAFF
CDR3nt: TGTGCCATCAGTGAGCGAGGGCCGAACACTGAAGCTTTCTTT

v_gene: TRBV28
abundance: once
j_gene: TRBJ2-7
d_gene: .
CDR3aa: CASRLGVARGSEQYF
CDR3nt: TGTGCCAGCAGGTTAGGGGTTGCCAGAGGGTCCGAGCAGTACTTC

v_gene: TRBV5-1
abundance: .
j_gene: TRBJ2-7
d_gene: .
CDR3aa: CASSSVGGGSEQYF
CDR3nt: TGCGCCAGCAGCTCGGTGGGTGGCGGTAGCGAGCAGTACTTC

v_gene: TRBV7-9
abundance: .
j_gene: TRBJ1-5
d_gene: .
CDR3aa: CASSLVADQPQHF
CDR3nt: TGTGCCAGCAGCTTGGTGGCGGATCAGCCCCAGCATTTT

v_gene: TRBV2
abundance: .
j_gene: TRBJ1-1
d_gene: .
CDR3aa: CASSDRVSGTEAFF
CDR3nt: TGTGCCAGCAGTGACAGGGTCTCGGGCACTGAAGCTTTCTTT

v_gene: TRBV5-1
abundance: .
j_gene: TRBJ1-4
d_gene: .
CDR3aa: CASSLSYSQGGEKLFF
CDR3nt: TGCGCCAGCAGCTTGTCCTACTCCCAGGGCGGGGAAAAACTGTTTTTT

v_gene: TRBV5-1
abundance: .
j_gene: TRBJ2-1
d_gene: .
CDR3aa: CASSLDVYNEQFF
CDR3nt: TGCGCCAGCAGCTTGGATGTTTACAATGAGCAGTTCTTC

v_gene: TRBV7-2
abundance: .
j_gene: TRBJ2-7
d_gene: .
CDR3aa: CASSSNQGLPGLTEYF
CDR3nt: TGTGCCAGCAGCTCAAACCAAGGACTCCCTGGGTTGACGGAGTACTTC

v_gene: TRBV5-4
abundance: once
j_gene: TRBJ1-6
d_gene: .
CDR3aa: CASNRSGGRNSPLHF
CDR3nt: TGTGCCAGCAACCGGTCGGGCGGCCGGAATTCACCCCTCCACTTT

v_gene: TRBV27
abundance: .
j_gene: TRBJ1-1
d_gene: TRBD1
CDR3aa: CASSGQGLNTEAFF
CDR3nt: TGTGCCAGCAGCGGACAGGGTTTGAACACTGAAGCTTTCTTT

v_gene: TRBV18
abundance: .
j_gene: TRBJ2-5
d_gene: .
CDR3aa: CASSPGFQETQYF
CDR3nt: TGTGCCAGCTCACCGGGATTCCAAGAGACCCAGTACTTC

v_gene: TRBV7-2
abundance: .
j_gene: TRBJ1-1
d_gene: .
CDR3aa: CASSLVFQGEAFF
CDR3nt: TGTGCCAGCAGCTTGGTCTTTCAAGGAGAGGCTTTCTTT

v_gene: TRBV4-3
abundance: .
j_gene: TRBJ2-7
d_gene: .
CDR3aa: CASSQDPKFYEQYF
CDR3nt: TGCGCCAGCAGCCAAGATCCGAAGTTCTACGAGCAGTACTTC

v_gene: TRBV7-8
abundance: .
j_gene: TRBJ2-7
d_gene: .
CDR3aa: CASSLTGEVYEQYF
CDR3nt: TGTGCCAGCAGCTTAACGGGAGAGGTCTACGAGCAGTACTTC

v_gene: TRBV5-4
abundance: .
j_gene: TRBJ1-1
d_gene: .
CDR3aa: CASSLAVYTEAFF
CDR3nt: TGTGCCAGCAGCTTGGCCGTTTACACTGAAGCTTTCTTT

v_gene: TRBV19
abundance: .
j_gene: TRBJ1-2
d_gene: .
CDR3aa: CASSTPGGHYGYTF
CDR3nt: TGTGCCAGTAGTACCCCCGGGGGACACTATGGCTACACCTTC

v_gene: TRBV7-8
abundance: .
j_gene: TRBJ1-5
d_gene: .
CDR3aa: CASSLGTNRNQPQHF
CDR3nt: TGTGCCAGCAGCTTAGGAACAAATCGCAATCAGCCCCAGCATTTT

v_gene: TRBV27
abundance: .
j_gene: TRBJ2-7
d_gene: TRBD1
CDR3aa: CASSFRTGGLYTAYEQYF
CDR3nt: TGTGCCAGCAGTTTCCGGACAGGGGGCCTTTATACGGCCTACGAGCAGTACTTC

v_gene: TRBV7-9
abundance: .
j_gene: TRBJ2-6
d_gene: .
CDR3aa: CASSTGQGGSGANVLTF
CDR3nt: TGTGCCAGCAGCACCGGACAGGGAGGGTCTGGGGCCAACGTCCTGACTTTC

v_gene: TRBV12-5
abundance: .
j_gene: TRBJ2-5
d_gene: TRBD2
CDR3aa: CASGLIGAGDQTQYF
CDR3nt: TGTGCTAGTGGTTTGATAGGAGCGGGAGATCAGACCCAGTACTTC

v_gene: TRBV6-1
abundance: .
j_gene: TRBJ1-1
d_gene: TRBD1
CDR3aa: CASSLRTGTDTEAFF
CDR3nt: TGTGCCAGCAGTCTTAGGACAGGAACGGACACTGAAGCTTTCTTT

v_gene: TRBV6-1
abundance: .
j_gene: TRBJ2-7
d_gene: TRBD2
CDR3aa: CASSEAPGLAVQYF
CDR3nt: TGTGCCAGCAGTGAAGCTCCGGGACTAGCCGTGCAGTACTTC

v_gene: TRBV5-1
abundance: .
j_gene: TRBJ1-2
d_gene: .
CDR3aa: CASSLGHGGTNYGYTF
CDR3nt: TGCGCCAGCAGCTTAGGGCACGGAGGGACTAACTATGGCTACACCTTC

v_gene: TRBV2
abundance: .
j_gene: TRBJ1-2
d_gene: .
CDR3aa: CASSEEGSSYGYTF
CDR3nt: TGTGCCAGCAGTGAAGAAGGCAGTTCCTATGGCTACACCTTC

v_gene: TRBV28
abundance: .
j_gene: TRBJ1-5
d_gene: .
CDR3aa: CASSFAGIGDQPQHF
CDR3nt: TGTGCCAGCAGTTTCGCAGGGATTGGGGATCAGCCCCAGCATTTT

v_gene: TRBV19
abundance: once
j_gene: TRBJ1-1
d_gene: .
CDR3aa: CASSPRGTGSTEAFF
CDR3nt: TGTGCCAGTAGTCCCCGGGGGACGGGTTCCACTGAAGCTTTCTTT

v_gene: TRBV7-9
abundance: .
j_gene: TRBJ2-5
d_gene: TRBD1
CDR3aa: CASSFYLDRGQETQYF
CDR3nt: TGTGCCAGCAGCTTTTATTTGGACAGGGGGCAAGAGACCCAGTACTTC

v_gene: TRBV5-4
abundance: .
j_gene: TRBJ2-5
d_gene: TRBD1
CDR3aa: CASRGTGVVETQYF
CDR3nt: TGTGCCAGCAGGGGGACAGGGGTGGTGGAGACCCAGTACTTC

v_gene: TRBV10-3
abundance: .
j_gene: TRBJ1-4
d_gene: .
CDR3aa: CATNRATNEKLFF
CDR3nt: TGTGCCACCAACAGGGCTACTAATGAAAAACTGTTTTTT

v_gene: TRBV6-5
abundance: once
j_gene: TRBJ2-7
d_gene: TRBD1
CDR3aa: CASSYRGLDPYEQYF
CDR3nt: TGTGCCAGCAGTTACAGGGGGCTGGACCCCTACGAGCAGTACTTC

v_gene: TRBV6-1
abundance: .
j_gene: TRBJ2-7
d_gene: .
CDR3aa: CASSEVGRTSYEQHF
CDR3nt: TGTGCCAGCAGTGAAGTGGGCCGGACCTCCTACGAGCAGCACTTC

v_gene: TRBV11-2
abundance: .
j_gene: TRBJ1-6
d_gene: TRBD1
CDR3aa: CASSFGQAISPLHF
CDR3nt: TGTGCCAGCAGCTTTGGACAGGCCATTTCACCCCTCCACTTT

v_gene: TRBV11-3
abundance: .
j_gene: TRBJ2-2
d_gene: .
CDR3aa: CASSLDRDRDGELFF
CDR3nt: TGTGCCAGCAGCTTAGATCGGGACCGAGACGGGGAGCTGTTTTTT

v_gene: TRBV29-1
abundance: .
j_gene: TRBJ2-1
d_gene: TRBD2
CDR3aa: CSVGTSGSRQFF
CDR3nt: TGCAGCGTCGGGACTAGCGGGAGTAGGCAGTTCTTC

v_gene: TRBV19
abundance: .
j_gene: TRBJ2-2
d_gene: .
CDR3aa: CASSLRASTGELFF
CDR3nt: TGTGCCAGTAGTCTCCGGGCCTCCACCGGGGAGCTGTTTTTT

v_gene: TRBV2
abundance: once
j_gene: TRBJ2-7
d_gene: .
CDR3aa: CASSVVQGSYEQYF
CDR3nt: TGTGCCAGCAGTGTGGTTCAGGGGAGCTACGAGCAGTACTTC

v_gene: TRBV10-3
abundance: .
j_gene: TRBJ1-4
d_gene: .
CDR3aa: CAISTHDQREKLFF
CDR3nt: TGTGCCATCAGTACCCATGACCAGAGGGAAAAACTGTTTTTT

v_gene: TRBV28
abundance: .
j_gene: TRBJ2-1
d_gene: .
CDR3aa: CASSDTSLGSYNEQFF
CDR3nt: TGTGCCAGCAGCGATACTAGTTTGGGTTCCTACAATGAGCAGTTCTTC

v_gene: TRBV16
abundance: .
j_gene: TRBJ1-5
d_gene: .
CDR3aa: CASSSTGRDQPQHF
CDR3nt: TGTGCCAGCAGCTCCACAGGTAGGGATCAGCCCCAGCATTTT

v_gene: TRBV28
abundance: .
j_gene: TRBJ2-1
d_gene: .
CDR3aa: CASSLPPGEYNEQFF
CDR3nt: TGTGCCAGCAGTCTCCCCCCCGGAGAATACAATGAGCAGTTCTTC

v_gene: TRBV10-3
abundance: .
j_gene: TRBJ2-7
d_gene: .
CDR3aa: CAISESSVGNYEQYF
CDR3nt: TGTGCCATCAGTGAGTCGAGCGTTGGGAATTACGAGCAGTACTTC

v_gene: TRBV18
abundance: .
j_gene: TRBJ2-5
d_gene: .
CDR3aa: CASAPVTGRETQYF
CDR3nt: TGTGCCAGCGCACCAGTAACGGGGAGAGAGACCCAGTACTTC

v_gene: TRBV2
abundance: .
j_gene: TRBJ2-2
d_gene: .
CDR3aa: CASSGLGKNTGELFF
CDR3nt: TGTGCCAGCAGTGGTCTAGGGAAGAACACCGGGGAGCTGTTTTTT

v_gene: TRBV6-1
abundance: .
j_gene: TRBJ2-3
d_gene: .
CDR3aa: CASSGADTQYF
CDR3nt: TGTGCCAGCAGCGGCGCCGATACGCAGTATTTT

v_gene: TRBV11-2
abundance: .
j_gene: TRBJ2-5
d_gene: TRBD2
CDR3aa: CASSLDWAGGPKTQYF
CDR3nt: TGTGCCAGCAGCTTAGATTGGGCGGGGGGGCCAAAGACCCAGTACTTC

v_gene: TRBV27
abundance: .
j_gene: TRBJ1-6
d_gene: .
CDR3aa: CASSERGGNSPLHF
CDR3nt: TGTGCCAGCAGCGAGCGCGGCGGGAATTCACCCCTCCACTTT

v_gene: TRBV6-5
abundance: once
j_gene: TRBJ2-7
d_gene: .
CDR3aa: CASTSTISYEQYF
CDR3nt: TGTGCCAGTACTTCGACTATTTCCTACGAGCAGTACTTC